This T cell receptor beta chain was recovered during a study of radiation and T cells in renal cell carcinoma. V dropped 4 bases and J dropped 4 bases, with 13 bases sitting between them. This CDR3 comprises 14 residues. CDR1 and CDR2 (germline): MGHDK, SYGVNS. Profiled with immunoSEQ multiplex PCR; TCRdb holds only in-frame clones, not every one. The data contain tens of thousands of clones, 70% to 90% of them seen just once; the ten biggest clones take up about 23%. Regarding the study as a whole: No pretreatment tumor biopsies were available for baseline clonotypes. From baseline, blood top tumor clonotypes peaked at 2 weeks post-radiation.

The time point here: blood 2 weeks post-SBRT. Sample treatment: 15 Gy SBRT to primary tumor, nephrectomy 4 weeks later. For this clone: Its target is not known.

The specimen was blood, collected from a patient whose treatment included radiotherapy and nephrectomy. The receptor comes from a woman between 45 and 65 years old with renal cell carcinoma. The rearrangement joins TRBV25-1 to TRBJ2-5, with D possibly matching TRBD1 (6 bases). The CDR3 sequence: CASSVQEDRETQYF. The CDR3, as DNA: TGTGCCAGCAGTGTCCAGGAGGACAGAGAGACCCAGTACTTC.